These 31 T cell receptor beta chains share one sample of origin, sequenced in a study of identifying expanded T cells in peripheral blood. TCRdb's copy holds only in-frame clones and misses some; the assay was immunoSEQ multiplex PCR. Seen here are around 76,000 clones, 90% observed once, and the top ten hold more than 2.5%. Sequences were obtained from blood. These TCRs come from a person aged 18 to 70 in good health.

Here the CDR3 DNA reads TGTGCCAGCAGCTTAGGCATTTCGACGGACTCCCCCTCCTACGAGCAGTACTTC. Protein: CASSLGISTDSPSYEQYF. The V and J genes are TRBV11-2 and TRBJ2-7; maybe TRBD2 (5 bases). The CDR3 runs to 18 residues. V lost 1 base, J lost 0 bases, and 19 bases lay in between. Germline loops: CDR1 SGHAT, CDR2 FQNNGV.

The chain combines TRBV6-6 with TRBJ1-4; D gene ambiguous. The CDR3 loop spans 14 amino acids. V was cut by 8 bases and J by 8 bases, with 18 bases left in between. CDR1 is MNHNY, CDR2 SVGAGI, per germline (reference sequence). DNA for the CDR3: TGTGCCAGCTTCCGAGACGGTACTGGGGAAAAACTGTTTTTT. Encoded protein: CASFRDGTGEKLFF.

The chain combines TRBV4-3 with TRBJ2-5, with D possibly being TRBD1 or TRBD2 (6 bases each). The CDR3 is 17 residues long. Germline CDR1 LGHNA, CDR2 YSLEER. Deletions cut 0 bases from V and 1 base from J, with 15 bases between. The CDR3 loop reads CASSQDGGGRPQETQYF. The CDR3, as DNA: TGCGCCAGCAGCCAAGATGGAGGGGGGCGGCCCCAAGAGACCCAGTACTTC.

The rearrangement links TRBV20-1 to TRBJ2-3, with no clear D. The CDR3 is 11 residues long. V lost 6 bases to trimming and J lost 6 bases, with 10 bases between them. Germline V gene data show CDR1 as DFQATT and CDR2 as SNEGSKA (reference sequence). The CDR3 region is CSAPLVDTQYF. In DNA form, the CDR3 reads TGCAGTGCCCCCCTCGTGGATACGCAGTATTTT.

This chain links TRBV5-1 with TRBJ2-7; 11 nucleotides agree with TRBD2. The germline CDR1 and CDR2 sequences are SGHRS and YFSETQ. This CDR3 is 15 amino acids long. V dropped 4 bases and J dropped 2; count of bases not matched to a gene: 5. The CDR3 DNA sequence: TGCGCCAGCAGCAAACTAGCGGGGGAAACCTACGAGCAGTACTTC. Protein product: CASSKLAGETYEQYF.

This clone has a single count. The chain combines TRBV5-1 with TRBJ2-1; the D call may be TRBD1 or TRBD2 (5 bases each). Trimming removed 4 bases at V and 6 bases at J, with 14 bases between. This CDR3 is built from 14 residues. Per the germline V gene, CDR1 is SGHRS and CDR2 is YFSETQ. This CDR3 reads CASSRTGTTNEQFF. CDR3 in DNA: TGCGCCAGCAGCAGAACCGGGACCACCAATGAGCAGTTCTTC. Full variable domain (missing parts from reference TRBV5-1 and TRBJ2-1): KAGVTQTPRYLIKTRGQQVTLSCSPISGHRSVSWYQQTPGQGLQFLFEYFSETQRNKGNFPGRFSGRQFSNSRSEMNVSTLELGDSALYLCASSRTGTTNEQFFGPGTRLTVL.

The rearrangement links TRBV6-5 to TRBJ2-1; possibly TRBD1 or TRBD2 for D (5 bases each). CDR3 length: 13 residues. CDR1 is MNHEY, CDR2 SVGAGI, per germline. Trimming left V 8 bases short and J 5 bases short, with 13 bases between. Here the CDR3 reads CASRSGPHNEQFF. The DNA of the CDR3 is TGTGCCAGCCGTTCGGGACCCCACAATGAGCAGTTCTTC.

V usage is TRBV7-2 and J usage is TRBJ2-5; D possibly corresponds to TRBD2 (6 bases). V was trimmed by 2 bases and J by 7 bases, leaving 20 bases between them. Germline V CDR1 and CDR2: SGHTA, FQGNSA. This CDR3 contains 16 residues. CDR3 sequence reads: CASSLRGKDSVVTQYF. The CDR3 nucleotides are TGTGCCAGCAGCTTACGGGGGAAGGACTCCGTAGTGACCCAGTACTTC.

This chain links TRBV27 with TRBJ2-7; perhaps D is TRBD1 or TRBD2 (6 bases each). Per germline, CDR1 MNHEY and CDR2 SMNVEV (reference sequence). Trimming removed 6 bases from V and 4 bases from J, with 19 bases in between. The CDR3 spans 15 residues. CDR3 sequence (DNA): TGTGCCAGCAGAAACAGGGCCCTCGGAGGGTACGAGCAGTACTTC. It yields the protein CASRNRALGGYEQYF.

The genes are TRBV4-1 and TRBJ2-3, with D unclear. CDR1 is MGHRA and CDR2 is YSYEKL in the germline V gene. The CDR3 runs 15 residues. V was pared by 3 bases and J by 2 bases, with 12 bases between. The CDR3 spells CASSQGSGVTDTQYF. In nucleotides, the CDR3 is TGCGCCAGCAGCCAGGGGTCTGGAGTCACAGATACGCAGTATTTT.

The rearrangement links TRBV5-4 to TRBJ2-7; D is undetermined. The CDR3 is 13 residues long. The V end lost 4 bases, the J end lost 1 base, and 9 bases lay between the germline ends. In germline, CDR1 is SGHNT, CDR2 YYREEE (reference sequence). CDR3 region: CASSAAESYEQYF. The DNA for the CDR3 is TGTGCCAGCAGCGCCGCTGAGTCCTACGAGCAGTACTTC. The whole variable domain, remainder taken from reference TRBV5-4 and TRBJ2-7, is ETGVTQSPTHLIKTRGQQVTLRCSSQSGHNTVSWYQQALGQGPQFIFQYYREEENGRGNFPPRFSGLQFPNYSSELNVNALELDDSALYLCASSAAESYEQYFGPGTRLTVT.

The chain is built from TRBV30 and TRBJ1-1; D gene ambiguous. Germline CDR1 reads GTSNPN; CDR2 reads SVGIG (reference sequence). The CDR3 runs to 11 residues. V dropped 3 bases and J dropped 6 bases, with 8 bases sitting between them. CDR3 loop: CAWRVGPEAFF. Written as DNA, the CDR3 is TGTGCCTGGAGGGTAGGACCTGAAGCTTTCTTT. Looking up the rest from reference TRBV30 and TRBJ1-1 gives the full variable domain: SQTIHQWPATLVQPVGSPLSLECTVEGTSNPNLYWYRQAAGRGLQLLFYSVGIGQISSEVPQNLSASRPQDRQFILSSKKLLLSDSGFYLCAWRVGPEAFFGQGTRLTVV.

The chain employs TRBV7-8 and TRBJ2-5; TRBD2 matches at 7 bases. The CDR3 spans 15 residues. Germline CDR1 reads SGHVS; CDR2 reads FQNEAQ. V was clipped by 3 bases and J by 0 bases; unmatched bases: 4. This chain's CDR3 is CASSFGSGDQETQYF. The DNA for the CDR3 is TGTGCCAGCAGCTTTGGGAGCGGGGACCAAGAGACCCAGTACTTC.

The chain uses TRBV5-3 and TRBJ1-3; D ambiguous. TRBV5-3 is noted as an ORF with a role that remains uncertain. V lost 5 bases and J 4 bases, leaving 7 bases between the germline ends. The CDR3 extends over 12 amino acids. Here the CDR3 reads CARRSEGNTIYF. The CDR3 DNA reads TGTGCCAGAAGATCTGAAGGAAACACCATATATTTT.

This clone was seen only once. V is TRBV7-9 and J is TRBJ2-1; 14 nucleotides match TRBD2. Germline trimming cut 5 bases from V and 10 bases from J; bases unmatched to any gene: 7. In germline, CDR1 is SEHNR, CDR2 FQNEAQ (reference sequence). The CDR3 runs to 15 residues. DNA of the CDR3: TGTGCCAGCAGCCAGACTAGCGGGAGGGCCCAAGAGCAGTTCTTC. As protein: CASSQTSGRAQEQFF.

This clone has more than one count but fewer than ten. The V and J genes are TRBV4-3 and TRBJ1-2, with 11 bases fitting TRBD1. The CDR3 totals 16 residues. Germline lookup yields CDR1 LGHNA and CDR2 YSLEER. J was trimmed by 7 bases and V by 2 bases; bases with no gene match: 9. CDR3 in amino acids: CASSQSPGQGVGGYTF. The CDR3 DNA is TGCGCCAGCAGCCAATCTCCGGGACAGGGGGTTGGTGGCTACACCTTC.

V is TRBV28 and J is TRBJ2-3; D is unclear. This CDR3 is built from 16 residues. Germline V gives CDR1 MDHEN, CDR2 SYDVKM. V was cut by 6 bases and J by 2 bases, with 18 bases left in between. The CDR3 DNA reads as TGTGCCAGCAGCCCCACCCAGACTCGGAACACAGATACGCAGTATTTT. Its translation is CASSPTQTRNTDTQYF.

This clone was seen only once. The rearrangement links TRBV13 to TRBJ1-3; the D is unclear. V was cut by 0 bases and J by 9 bases, with 12 bases left in between. CDR3 length equals 14 residues. Germline V gene sequence: CDR1 PRHDT, CDR2 FYEKMQ (reference sequence). CDR3 loop: CASSLGPLERTIYF. CDR3 sequence (DNA): TGTGCCAGCAGCTTAGGCCCCCTAGAGCGCACCATATATTTT.

The rearrangement uses TRBV5-4 and TRBJ2-1, with 10 bases fitting TRBD2. The CDR3 loop spans 17 amino acids. Germline V CDR1 and CDR2: SGHNT, YYREEE (reference sequence). V dropped 0 bases and J dropped 7; count of bases not matched to a gene: 10. CDR3 DNA: TGTGCCAGCAGCTTGGCCGCAGGACTAGCGGTGGGTAATGAGCAGTTCTTC. It yields the protein CASSLAAGLAVGNEQFF.

The J gene is TRBJ1-1, the V gene TRBV7-2; 10 bases line up with TRBD1. The V gene's germline CDR1 is SGHTA and CDR2 FQGNSA. After removal of 0 bases from V and 7 bases from J, the junction contained 11 bases not matched to a gene. The CDR3 has 17 amino acids. CDR3 loop: CASSLAGTGDFNREAFF. The CDR3 DNA sequence: TGTGCCAGCAGCTTAGCCGGGACAGGGGATTTTAACCGTGAAGCTTTCTTT. The variable domain in full, with the rest retrieved from reference TRBV7-2 and TRBJ1-1, is GAGVSQSPSNKVTEKGKDVELRCDPISGHTALYWYRQSLGQGLEFLIYFQGNSAPDKSGLPSDRFSAERTGGSVSTLTIQRTQQEDSAVYLCASSLAGTGDFNREAFFGQGTRLTVV.

This clone was detected a few times. The sample carries other DNA sequences with the same CDR3. V and J are TRBV5-1 and TRBJ1-2; no definite D call. Trimming left V 0 bases short and J 4 bases short, with 4 bases between. Germline V gene sequence: CDR1 SGHRS, CDR2 YFSETQ. The CDR3 length is 12 residues. The CDR3 DNA is TGCGCCAGCAGCTTGGAGGGCTATGGCTACACCTTC. This codes for CASSLEGYGYTF.

The gene calls are TRBV11-2 and TRBJ1-4; D is perhaps TRBD1 (6 bases). Germline V gives CDR1 SGHAT, CDR2 FQNNGV. V was shortened by 0 bases and J by 10 bases, with 15 bases between the two germline ends. This CDR3 region has 15 residues. CDR3 sequence: CASSLEAGVGGKLFF. For the CDR3, the DNA is TGTGCCAGCAGCTTAGAGGCAGGGGTGGGTGGAAAACTGTTTTTT.

The J gene is TRBJ2-7, the V gene TRBV14; D uncertain. The CDR3 sequence is 14 residues long. Germline V CDR1 and CDR2: SGHDN, FVKESK. V was clipped by 1 base and J by 2 bases, with 9 bases between them. The CDR3 DNA sequence: TGTGCCAGCAGCCAAGGGAGTTTCGCCTACGAGCAGTACTTC. The encoded protein is CASSQGSFAYEQYF.

The chain combines TRBV5-4 with TRBJ2-1; TRBD2 matches at 13 bases. V lost 4 bases, J lost 7 bases, and 11 bases stayed unmatched. CDR1 SGHNT and CDR2 YYREEE come from the germline V gene (reference sequence). The CDR3 is 17 amino acids. The DNA for the CDR3 is TGTGCCAGCAGCCCGGGACTAGCGGGGACGCGGGGGAATGAGCAGTTCTTC. This encodes CASSPGLAGTRGNEQFF. Drawing the rest from reference TRBV5-4 and TRBJ2-1, the complete variable domain is ETGVTQSPTHLIKTRGQQVTLRCSSQSGHNTVSWYQQALGQGPQFIFQYYREEENGRGNFPPRFSGLQFPNYSSELNVNALELDDSALYLCASSPGLAGTRGNEQFFGPGTRLTVL.

This chain connects TRBV4-1 to TRBJ2-5; TRBD1 is a possible D gene (6 bases). Germline V lookup: CDR1 MGHRA, CDR2 YSYEKL. The CDR3 extends over 16 amino acids. V was clipped by 1 base and J by 4 bases, with 16 bases between them. In DNA form, the CDR3 reads TGCGCCAGCAGCCAAGGGGCACAGGGAGATGGAGAGACCCAGTACTTC. Encoded protein: CASSQGAQGDGETQYF.

The rearrangement joins TRBV19 to TRBJ2-1, with D uncertain. The V end lost 3 bases, the J end lost 3 bases, and 12 bases lay between the germline ends. Germline CDR1 is LNHDA and CDR2 is SQIVND (reference sequence). The CDR3 runs 15 residues. Here the CDR3 DNA reads TGTGCCAGTAGTATGGAAATGGGCGACTACAATGAGCAGTTCTTC. Its translation: CASSMEMGDYNEQFF.

V and J are TRBV5-1 and TRBJ1-1; 7 nucleotides match TRBD1. J was trimmed by 3 bases and V by 4 bases; bases with no gene match: 3. This CDR3 is 13 amino acids long. Germline values: CDR1 SGHRS, CDR2 YFSETQ. Here the CDR3 DNA reads TGCGCCAGCAGCGCCCAGGGGGACACTGAAGCTTTCTTT. Its translation: CASSAQGDTEAFF.

The gene calls are TRBV21-1 and TRBJ1-1; the table's D call of TRBD1 was not tested on the DNA. TRBV21-1 represents a pseudogene. This CDR3 spans 12 amino acids. The CDR3 loop reads CASSKRGLGAFF. In DNA, the CDR3 is TGTGCCAGCAGCAAAAGGGGGCTGGGTGCTTTCTTT.

The V and J genes are TRBV27 and TRBJ2-1, with a weak D call TRBD2 (5 bases). V was clipped by 4 bases and J by 5 bases, with 15 bases between them. CDR1 is MNHEY and CDR2 is SMNVEV in the germline V gene (reference sequence). The CDR3 totals 15 residues. Written as DNA, the CDR3 is TGTGCCAGCAGTTCTCTCCGTAGCGTAAACAATGAGCAGTTCTTC. Translated, it gives CASSSLRSVNNEQFF.

The chain links TRBV6-5 to TRBJ1-5, with a weak D call TRBD1 (5 bases). The germline V and J ends were trimmed by 5 bases and 2 bases, with 13 bases remaining between them. Germline CDR1 MNHEY, CDR2 SVGAGI. The CDR3 length is 15 residues. The CDR3 spells CASSPSGAGNQPQHF. CDR3 nucleotide sequence: TGTGCCAGCAGTCCCTCCGGGGCCGGCAATCAGCCCCAGCATTTT.

The chain carries TRBV9 and TRBJ2-1; no clear D. The V end was cut by 0 bases, the J end by 2 bases, with 9 bases between. Per the germline V gene, CDR1 is SGDLS and CDR2 is YYNGEE. This CDR3 has 15 amino acids. The CDR3 loop is CASSVDGGTYNEQFF. The CDR3 region has the DNA TGTGCCAGCAGCGTAGACGGCGGAACCTACAATGAGCAGTTCTTC.